This is a list of T cell receptor beta chains from one sample in a study of blood T cell repertoires in COVID-19. The data were produced by immunoSEQ multiplex PCR, yet TCRdb's version contains in-frame clones alone and is incomplete. Among fewer than 250,000 clones listed, 86% were seen once. The sequencing input was PBMCs or T cells enriched from blood (not recorded which). The receptors here all came from a woman aged 50 to 60 who had recovered from COVID-19. Each CDR3 is given with its conserved first and last residue. Each record gives: D gene, V gene, clone size, J gene, CDR3 protein, CDR3 DNA. A D gene is named only where the DNA matches it firmly. Size is stated for part of the rows, as once, few or many counts, or as a class when the clone is expanded.

>-|TRBV28|-|TRBJ1-2
CASWGDRGKGPRYGYTF
TGTGCCAGCTGGGGGGATCGGGGCAAAGGCCCGCGTTACGGCTACACCTTC
>TRBD1|TRBV9|-|TRBJ2-7
CASSARTGAGEQYF
TGTGCCAGCAGTGCAAGGACAGGGGCGGGGGAGCAGTACTTC
>TRBD1|TRBV5-4|-|TRBJ1-3
CASSFTGQGPGNTIYF
TGTGCCAGCAGCTTTACAGGACAGGGCCCTGGAAACACCATATATTTT
>TRBD2|TRBV29-1|-|TRBJ2-1
CSVWTSGGSSYNEQFF
TGCAGCGTGTGGACTAGCGGGGGGTCCTCCTACAATGAGCAGTTCTTC
>-|TRBV7-9|-|TRBJ1-1
CASSSPTGSNTEAFF
TGTGCCAGCAGCTCCCCGACAGGATCGAACACTGAAGCTTTCTTT
>-|TRBV28|-|TRBJ1-1
CASSELRENTEAFF
TGTGCCAGCAGTGAACTCAGGGAAAACACTGAAGCTTTCTTT
>TRBD2|TRBV19|-|TRBJ2-7
CASTSSGEADYEQYF
TGTGCCAGTACCAGCAGCGGGGAGGCAGACTACGAGCAGTACTTC
>-|TRBV19|few|TRBJ1-6
CASSIDRRPQSPLHF
TGTGCCAGTAGTATAGATAGGCGGCCCCAGTCACCCCTCCACTTT
>TRBD1|TRBV30|-|TRBJ1-1
CAWNADRGVAFF
TGTGCCTGGAATGCGGACAGGGGCGTAGCTTTCTTT
>-|TRBV7-9|-|TRBJ1-1
CASTLDRFANTEAFF
TGTGCCAGCACCCTAGACCGATTCGCGAACACTGAAGCTTTCTTT
>-|TRBV4-3|once|TRBJ1-2
CASSQDIDLGYGYTF
TGCGCCAGCAGCCAAGACATCGATCTCGGCTATGGCTACACCTTC
>-|TRBV7-9|once|TRBJ2-1
CASSLGRYNEQFF
TGTGCCAGCAGCTTAGGGAGGTACAATGAGCAGTTCTTC
>TRBD1|TRBV10-3|-|TRBJ2-2
CAISALDRASGELFF
TGTGCCATCAGTGCCCTGGACAGGGCTTCCGGGGAGCTGTTTTTT
>-|TRBV5-6|-|TRBJ1-2
CASSETTGPNYGYTF
TGTGCCAGCAGCGAAACGACAGGCCCTAACTATGGCTACACCTTC
>-|TRBV9|-|TRBJ2-1
CASSVEAGDTYNEQFF
TGTGCCAGCAGCGTAGAGGCGGGGGACACCTACAATGAGCAGTTCTTC
>-|TRBV7-9|-|TRBJ2-3
CASSLVPGNPTDTQYF
TGTGCCAGCAGCTTAGTTCCGGGAAATCCCACAGATACGCAGTATTTT
>-|TRBV29-1|-|TRBJ2-6
CSVELSGAGANVLTF
TGCAGCGTTGAATTGTCAGGGGCTGGGGCCAACGTCCTGACTTTC
>-|TRBV11-3|-|TRBJ1-1
CASSWSGMNTEAFF
TGTGCCAGCAGCTGGTCAGGGATGAACACTGAAGCTTTCTTT
>-|TRBV5-5|few|TRBJ2-5
CASSTQGPQETQYF
TGTGCCAGCAGCACACAGGGTCCCCAAGAGACCCAGTACTTC
>-|TRBV5-1|once|TRBJ1-3
CASSMEPSGISGNTIYF
TGCGCCAGCAGCATGGAACCCTCAGGAATCTCTGGAAACACCATATATTTT
>TRBD1|TRBV6-5|-|TRBJ1-2
CASTTGQGINYGYTF
TGTGCCAGCACAACGGGACAGGGGATTAACTATGGCTACACCTTC
>TRBD1|TRBV3-1/TRBV3-2|-|TRBJ1-2
CASSHLQGGYGYTF
TGTGCCAGCAGCCACCTACAGGGGGGCTATGGCTACACCTTC
>-|TRBV5-6|-|TRBJ1-2
CASGRQTINYGYTF
TGTGCCAGCGGCCGACAGACAATTAACTATGGCTACACCTTC
>-|TRBV29-1|-|TRBJ1-2
CSVVLSGTSDYGYTF
TGCAGCGTTGTCCTCTCAGGGACTTCGGACTATGGCTACACCTTC
>-|TRBV7-9|-|TRBJ1-1
CASSLGERAGGEAFF
TGTGCCAGCAGCTTAGGTGAGAGGGCCGGTGGTGAAGCTTTCTTT
>-|TRBV28|-|TRBJ1-1
CASSRRSLNTEAFF
TGTGCCAGCAGTAGGAGGTCTCTGAACACTGAAGCTTTCTTT
>-|TRBV9|-|TRBJ2-7
CASSVGKGLSSYEQYF
TGTGCCAGCAGCGTAGGTAAGGGGTTAAGCTCCTACGAGCAGTACTTC
>TRBD1|TRBV19|-|TRBJ1-5
CASSIFPRQGINQPQHF
TGTGCCAGTAGTATATTTCCGAGACAGGGCATCAATCAGCCCCAGCATTTT
>-|TRBV11-3|-|TRBJ2-3
CASSREGGVTDTQYF
TGTGCCAGCAGCCGTGAGGGGGGGGTAACAGATACGCAGTATTTT
>-|TRBV5-8|-|TRBJ1-1
CASSLDRIRGNTEAFF
TGTGCCAGCAGCTTAGACAGGATTCGGGGGAACACTGAAGCTTTCTTT
>TRBD1|TRBV6-5|-|TRBJ2-7
CASSSAGTESYEQYF
TGTGCCAGCAGTTCCGCCGGGACAGAGTCCTACGAGCAGTACTTC
>TRBD1|TRBV18|-|TRBJ1-5
CASSPLAGTGGVQPQHF
TGTGCCAGCTCACCACTGGCCGGGACAGGGGGCGTTCAGCCCCAGCATTTT
>-|TRBV5-1|-|TRBJ2-7
CASSLDRGEQYF
TGCGCCAGCAGCCTGGACCGGGGGGAGCAGTACTTC
>TRBD2|TRBV2|-|TRBJ2-3
CATQPRGLAGDTQYF
TGTGCCACTCAACCCCGGGGACTAGCGGGAGATACGCAGTATTTT
>-|TRBV10-1|-|TRBJ2-7
CASSESGVWTGEQYF
TGCGCCAGCAGTGAGTCCGGGGTTTGGACGGGGGAGCAGTACTTC
>-|TRBV12-5|-|TRBJ2-1
CASATGQYSYNEQFF
TGTGCTAGTGCCACTGGACAGTACTCCTACAATGAGCAGTTCTTC
>TRBD1|TRBV30|-|TRBJ2-7
CAWSVGTDYEQYF
TGTGCCTGGAGTGTAGGGACAGACTACGAGCAGTACTTC
>TRBD1|TRBV18|few|TRBJ1-5
CASSRDRKNQPQHF
TGTGCCAGCTCCCGGGACAGGAAAAATCAGCCCCAGCATTTT
>TRBD2|TRBV7-6|-|TRBJ2-1
CASSLGLTSGRAYNEQFF
TGTGCCAGCAGCTTAGGCCTAACTAGCGGGAGGGCTTACAATGAGCAGTTCTTC
>-|TRBV5-1|-|TRBJ2-3
CASSLKTGASTDTQYF
TGCGCCAGCAGCTTAAAGACAGGAGCTAGCACAGATACGCAGTATTTT
>TRBD2|TRBV12-5|-|TRBJ2-5
CASGLTPSGGGQETQYF
TGTGCTAGTGGTTTAACACCTAGCGGGGGGGGACAAGAGACCCAGTACTTC
>-|TRBV4-1|few|TRBJ1-2
CASSQGGSSGYGYTF
TGCGCCAGCAGCCAAGGTGGGAGTTCAGGCTATGGCTACACCTTC
>-|TRBV28|few|TRBJ1-2
CASTDRYGYTF
TGTGCCAGCACGGACAGATATGGCTACACCTTC
>-|TRBV29-1|-|TRBJ1-2
CSVEDGQYGYTF
TGCAGCGTTGAAGATGGGCAATATGGCTACACCTTC
>-|TRBV3-1/TRBV3-2|-|TRBJ2-5
CASSQGPTSFETQYF
TGTGCCAGCAGCCAAGGCCCAACGAGTTTCGAGACCCAGTACTTC
>-|TRBV11-3|-|TRBJ2-1
CASSNSLGQPYNEQFF
TGTGCCAGCAGCAACAGTCTGGGGCAACCCTACAATGAGCAGTTCTTC
>TRBD1|TRBV6-1|-|TRBJ1-2
CASSANLGQGFYGYTF
TGTGCCAGCAGTGCAAACCTGGGACAGGGCTTCTATGGCTACACCTTC